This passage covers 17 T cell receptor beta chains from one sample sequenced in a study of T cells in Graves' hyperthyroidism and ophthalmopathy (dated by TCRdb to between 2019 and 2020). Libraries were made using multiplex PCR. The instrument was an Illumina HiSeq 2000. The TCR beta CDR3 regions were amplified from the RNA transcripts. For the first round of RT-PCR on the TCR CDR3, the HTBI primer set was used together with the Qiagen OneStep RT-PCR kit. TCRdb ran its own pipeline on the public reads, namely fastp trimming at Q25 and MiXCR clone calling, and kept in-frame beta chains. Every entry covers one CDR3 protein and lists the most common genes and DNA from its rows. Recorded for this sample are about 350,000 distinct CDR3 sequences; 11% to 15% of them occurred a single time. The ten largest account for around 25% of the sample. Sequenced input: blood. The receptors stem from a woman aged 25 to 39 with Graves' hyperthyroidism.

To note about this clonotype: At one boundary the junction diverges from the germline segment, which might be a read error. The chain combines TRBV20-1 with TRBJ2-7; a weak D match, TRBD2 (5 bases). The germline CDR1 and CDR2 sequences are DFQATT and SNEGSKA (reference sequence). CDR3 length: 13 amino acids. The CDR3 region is CSATEDFSYKQYF. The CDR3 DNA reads TGCAGTGCTACGGAGGACTTCTCCTACAAGCAGTACTTC.

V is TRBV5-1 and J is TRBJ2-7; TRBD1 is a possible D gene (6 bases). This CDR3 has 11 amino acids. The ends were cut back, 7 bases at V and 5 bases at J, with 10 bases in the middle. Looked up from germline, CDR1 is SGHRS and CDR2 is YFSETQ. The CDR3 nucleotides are TGCGCCAGCGGCTCAGGGGACGAGCAGTACTTC. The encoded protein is CASGSGDEQYF.

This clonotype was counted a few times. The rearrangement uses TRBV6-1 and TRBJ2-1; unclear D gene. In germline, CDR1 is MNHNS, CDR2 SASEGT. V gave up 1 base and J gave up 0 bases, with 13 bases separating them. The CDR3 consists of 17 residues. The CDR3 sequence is CASSEGAGPSSYNEQFF. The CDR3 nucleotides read TGTGCCAGCAGTGAAGGAGCCGGGCCCAGCTCCTACAATGAGCAGTTCTTC.

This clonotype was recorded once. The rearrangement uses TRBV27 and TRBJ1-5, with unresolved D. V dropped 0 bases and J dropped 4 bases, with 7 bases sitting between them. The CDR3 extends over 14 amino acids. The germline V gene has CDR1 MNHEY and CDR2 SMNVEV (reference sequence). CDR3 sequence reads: CASSLSSLNQPQHF. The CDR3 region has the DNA TGTGCCAGCAGTTTATCATCCTTAAATCAGCCCCAGCATTTT.

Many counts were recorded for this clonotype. CDR3 residues: CASSVGTLRGLYF. Written as DNA, the CDR3 is TGTGCCAGCAGCGTCGGGACCCTTAGAGGCCTGTATTTT. J is TRBJ2-3 and V is TRBV7-2; D might be TRBD1 or TRBD2, each matching 5 bases. Trimming left V 5 bases short and J 14 bases short, with 20 bases between. Germline V gene data show CDR1 as SGHTA and CDR2 as FQGNSA. This CDR3 contains 13 residues.

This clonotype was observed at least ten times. The DNA of the CDR3 is TGTGCTAGTGGTTTCGGGAACAATGAGCAGTTCTTC. Its protein is CASGFGNNEQFF. V gene TRBV12-5 combines with J gene TRBJ2-1; D may be TRBD2 (5 bases). The CDR3 runs 12 residues. CDR1 and CDR2 from the germline V gene are LGHNT and FRNRAP. Between the trimmed V and J ends, which lost 3 bases and 5 bases, there was a span of 5 bases. Full variable domain (rest looked up from reference TRBV12-5 and TRBJ2-1): DARVTQTPRHKVTEMGQEVTMRCQPILGHNTVFWYRQTMMQGLELLAYFRNRAPLDDSGMPKDRFSAEMPDATLATLKIQPSEPRDSAVYFCASGFGNNEQFFGPGTRLTVL.

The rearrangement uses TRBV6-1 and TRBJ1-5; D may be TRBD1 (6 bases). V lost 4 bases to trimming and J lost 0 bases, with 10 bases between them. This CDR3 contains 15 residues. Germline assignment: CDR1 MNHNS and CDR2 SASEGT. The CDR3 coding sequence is TGTGCCAGCAGTGGACAGGATAATAGCAATCAGCCCCAGCATTTT. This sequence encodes CASSGQDNSNQPQHF.

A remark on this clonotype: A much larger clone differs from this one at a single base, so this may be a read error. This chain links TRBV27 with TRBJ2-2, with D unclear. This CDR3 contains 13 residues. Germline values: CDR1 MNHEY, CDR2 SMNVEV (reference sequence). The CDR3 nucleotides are TGTGCCAACAGTTTATGGGTAACCGGGGAGCTGTTTTTT. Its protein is CANSLWVTGELFF.

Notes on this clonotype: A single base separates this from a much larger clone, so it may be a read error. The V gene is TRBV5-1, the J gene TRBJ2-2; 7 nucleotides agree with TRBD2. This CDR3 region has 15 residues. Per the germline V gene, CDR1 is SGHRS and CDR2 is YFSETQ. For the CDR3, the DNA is TGCGCCAGCAGCCATAGCGGGCCGAACACCGGGGAGCCGTTTTTT. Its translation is CASSHSGPNTGEPFF. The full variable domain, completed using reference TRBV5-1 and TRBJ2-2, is KAGVTQTPRYLIKTRGQQVTLSCSPISGHRSVSWYQQTPGQGLQFLFEYFSETQRNKGNFPGRFSGRQFSNSRSEMNVSTLELGDSALYLCASSHSGPNTGEPFFGEGSRLTVL.

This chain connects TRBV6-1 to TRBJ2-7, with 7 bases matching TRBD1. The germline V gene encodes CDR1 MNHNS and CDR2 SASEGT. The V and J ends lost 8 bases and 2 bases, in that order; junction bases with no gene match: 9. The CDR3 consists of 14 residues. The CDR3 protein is CASENRGVTYEQYF. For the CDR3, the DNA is TGTGCCAGCGAGAACAGGGGAGTCACCTACGAGCAGTACTTC.

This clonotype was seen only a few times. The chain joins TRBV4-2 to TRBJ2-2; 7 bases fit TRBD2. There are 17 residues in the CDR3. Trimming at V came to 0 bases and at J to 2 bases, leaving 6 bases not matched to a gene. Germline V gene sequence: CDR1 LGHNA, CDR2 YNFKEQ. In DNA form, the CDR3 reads TGTGCCAGCAGCCAAGATCGGGGAGGGGTTAACACCGGGGAGCTGTTTTTT. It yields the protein CASSQDRGGVNTGELFF.

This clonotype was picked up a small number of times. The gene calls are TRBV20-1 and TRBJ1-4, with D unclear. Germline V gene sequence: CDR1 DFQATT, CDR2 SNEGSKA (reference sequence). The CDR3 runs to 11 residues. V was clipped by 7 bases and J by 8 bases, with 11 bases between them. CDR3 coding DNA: TGCAGTGTCAGAAAAGGCGAAAAACTGTTTTTT. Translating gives CSVRKGEKLFF.

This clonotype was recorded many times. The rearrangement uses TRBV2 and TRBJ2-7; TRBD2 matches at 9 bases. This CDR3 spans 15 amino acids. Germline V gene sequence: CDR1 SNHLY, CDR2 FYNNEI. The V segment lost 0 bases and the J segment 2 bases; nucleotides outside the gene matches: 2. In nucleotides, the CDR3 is TGTGCCAGCAGTGAAGCGTTAGCGGGAGCCTACGAGCAGTACTTC. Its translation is CASSEALAGAYEQYF.

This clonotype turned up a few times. The CDR3: CASTRVNSNQPQHF. The CDR3 DNA reads as TGTGCCAGTACCCGGGTCAATAGCAATCAGCCCCAGCATTTT. The V and J genes are TRBV19 and TRBJ1-5; D unresolved. V was trimmed by 7 bases and J by 0 bases, leaving 10 bases between them. This CDR3 spans 14 amino acids. Germline V CDR1 and CDR2: LNHDA, SQIVND (reference sequence).

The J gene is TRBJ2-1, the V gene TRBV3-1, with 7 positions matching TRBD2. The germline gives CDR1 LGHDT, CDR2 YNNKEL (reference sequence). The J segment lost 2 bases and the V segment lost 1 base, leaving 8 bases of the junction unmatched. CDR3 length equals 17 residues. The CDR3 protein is CASSQVGAGRAYNEQFF. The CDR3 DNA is TGTGCCAGCAGCCAAGTGGGAGCGGGAAGGGCCTACAATGAGCAGTTCTTC.

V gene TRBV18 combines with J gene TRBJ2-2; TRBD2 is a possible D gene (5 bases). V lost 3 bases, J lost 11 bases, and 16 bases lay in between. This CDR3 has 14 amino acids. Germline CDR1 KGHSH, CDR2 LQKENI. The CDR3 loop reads CASSPTDWGVELFF. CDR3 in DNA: TGTGCCAGCTCACCTACCGACTGGGGAGTCGAGCTGTTTTTT.

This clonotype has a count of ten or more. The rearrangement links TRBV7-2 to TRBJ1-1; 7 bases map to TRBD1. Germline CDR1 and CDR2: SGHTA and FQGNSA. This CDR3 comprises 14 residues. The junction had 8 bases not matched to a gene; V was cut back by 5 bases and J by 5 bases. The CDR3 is CASSPRQGSTEAFF. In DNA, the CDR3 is TGTGCCAGCAGCCCCCGACAGGGTTCAACTGAAGCTTTCTTT. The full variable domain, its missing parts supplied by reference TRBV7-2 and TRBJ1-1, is GAGVSQSPSNKVTEKGKDVELRCDPISGHTALYWYRQSLGQGLEFLIYFQGNSAPDKSGLPSDRFSAERTGGSVSTLTIQRTQQEDSAVYLCASSPRQGSTEAFFGQGTRLTVV.